These 2 T cell receptor beta chains came from one sample sequenced in a study of blood T cell repertoires in COVID-19. Clones were sequenced by immunoSEQ multiplex PCR, and TCRdb holds only the in-frame ones, with some missing. This sample has about 140,000 clones, with roughly 80% found just once. The sequenced sample was PBMCs or T cells enriched from blood (not recorded which). All receptors come from a man aged 40-55 years with acute COVID-19.

V usage is TRBV6-6 and J usage is TRBJ1-5, with 7 positions matching TRBD1. Per the germline V gene, CDR1 is MNHNY and CDR2 is SVGAGI (reference sequence). There are 16 residues in the CDR3. V gave up 2 bases and J gave up 2 bases; unmatched junction bases: 6. The CDR3 bases are TGTGCCAGCAGTTACAACAGGGGAAGTGGCAATCAGCCCCAGCATTTT. It yields the protein CASSYNRGSGNQPQHF.

The chain links TRBV29-1 to TRBJ2-7, with TRBD2 identical over 7 bases. V dropped 4 bases and J dropped 4; count of bases not matched to a gene: 13. The CDR3 covers 15 residues. The V gene's germline CDR1 is SQVTM and CDR2 ANQGSEA. The CDR3 loop reads CSVVGGEDGRYEQYF. CDR3 in DNA: TGCAGCGTTGTTGGGGGGGAGGATGGGCGGTACGAGCAGTACTTC.